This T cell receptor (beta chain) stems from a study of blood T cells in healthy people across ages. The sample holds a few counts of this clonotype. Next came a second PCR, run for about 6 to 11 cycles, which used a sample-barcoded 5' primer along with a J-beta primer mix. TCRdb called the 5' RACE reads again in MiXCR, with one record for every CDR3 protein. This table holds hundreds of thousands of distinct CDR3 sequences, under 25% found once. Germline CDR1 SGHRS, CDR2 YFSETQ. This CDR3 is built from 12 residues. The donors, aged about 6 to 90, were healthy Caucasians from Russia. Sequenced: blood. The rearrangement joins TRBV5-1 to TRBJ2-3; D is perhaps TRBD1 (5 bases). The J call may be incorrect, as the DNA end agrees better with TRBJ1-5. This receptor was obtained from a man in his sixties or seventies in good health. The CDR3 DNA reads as TGCGCCAGCAGCTTGTTGACAGATACGCAGCATTTT. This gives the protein CASSLLTDTQHF.